This TCR beta chain comes out of a study of blood T cell repertoires in COVID-19 (dated by TCRdb to about 2020). As for the study more broadly: Samples from collaborators originated in the United States, Italy and Spain and spanned both the acute and convalescent phases of COVID-19. The material from the prospective study consisted of cDNA or gDNA derived from T cells, B-cell-depleted T cells, or PBMCs. Nearly every sample came with metadata listing a de-identified subject ID, COVID-19 status, age in years and sex. The repertoires were released in a freely available public database intended as a resource for research on the immune response to SARS-CoV-2. Where available, HLA class I and class II types were obtained from metadata supplied by the sample provider rather than from assay-based typing. The dataset comprised deeply sampled blood TCRbeta repertoires from subjects exposed to, actively infected with, or recovered from COVID-19. The samples were drawn from two sources: the first 160 participants of the ongoing ImmuneRACE study, and some 1,300 subjects contributed by 6 global collaborators. General conclusions and limits of the study: Clinical and demographic metadata were provided uncurated, with the amount varying by source and participant.

Collaborating institutions collected whole blood in K2EDTA tubes following their own protocols. For TCRbeta analysis, collaborator samples were shipped as frozen whole blood, as isolated PBMCs, or as DNA extracted from either sample type. The CDR3 contains 14 residues, cysteine and phenylalanine counted. The DNA shown is the 42-base CDR3, in frame from base 1. V ends up 6 bases short and J 9 bases short, with an unmatched junction base count of 12. The germline V gene encodes CDR1 SQVTM and CDR2 ANQGSEA. The immunoSEQ Assay, a bias-controlled multiplex PCR, was used to amplify TCRbeta CDR3 regions from genomic DNA. The paper's data handling went like this. The number of nucleated cells in each sample was estimated by amplification of reference gene primers within the assay. To quantify the absolute abundance of each unique TCRbeta CDR3 rearrangement, sequence reads were collapsed and filtered. For each sample, productive Simpson clonality was calculated as the square root of Simpson's diversity index across productive rearrangements. TCRdb holds this immuneACCESS table with in-frame rearrangements only. Some clones are missing; in checked studies, unresolved V genes explain under half, and the rest has no known cause. That table supplies the V and J calls and clone size; D and trimming were determined from the DNA. The sample table lists around 130,000 clones, around 77% of them with a count of one. Clones ranked in the top ten supply 6.5% to 9% of the sample.

A word on this clone: The target of this receptor is not known. It has no much larger one-base neighbor in the sample; base qualities were not kept.

The sequence was obtained from a human donor in a cohort sampled during active COVID-19. Sequenced input: peripheral blood. Recombination connected TRBV29-1 to TRBJ1-5, and 9 bases in between align with TRBD1. The CDR3 in this case is CSVSEDRGGTPQHF. The bases are TGCAGCGTGTCCGAGGACAGGGGAGGTACGCCCCAGCATTTT.